The source of this T cell receptor (beta chain) is a study of blood T cell repertoires in COVID-19. Study context: From the United States, Italy and Spain came samples of acute and convalescent COVID-19. Sample material is recorded as cDNA or gDNA derived from T cells, B-cell-depleted T cells, or PBMCs.

Those enrolled, adults aged roughly 18 to 89 years, came from roughly 23 US areas. Study processing details: Cell counts per sample came from amplifying reference gene primers. Profiled with immunoSEQ multiplex PCR; TCRdb holds only in-frame clones, not every one. The V and J calls and clone size come from that table; D and trimming were worked out from the DNA. The table includes around 160,000 clones, approximately 87% detected once. Trimming left V 5 bases short and J 0 bases short, with 11 bases between. Germline CDR1 MDHEN, CDR2 SYDVKM. The CDR3 consists of 15 residues. The chain couples TRBV28 to TRBJ1-5; D unresolved. The specimen was PBMCs or T cells enriched from blood (not recorded which). The clonotype comes from a woman aged 25-40 years with acute COVID-19. In DNA, the CDR3 is TGTGCCAGCAGTCCCGAGGGTGGTAGCAATCAGCCCCAGCATTTT. This translates into CASSPEGGSNQPQHF.